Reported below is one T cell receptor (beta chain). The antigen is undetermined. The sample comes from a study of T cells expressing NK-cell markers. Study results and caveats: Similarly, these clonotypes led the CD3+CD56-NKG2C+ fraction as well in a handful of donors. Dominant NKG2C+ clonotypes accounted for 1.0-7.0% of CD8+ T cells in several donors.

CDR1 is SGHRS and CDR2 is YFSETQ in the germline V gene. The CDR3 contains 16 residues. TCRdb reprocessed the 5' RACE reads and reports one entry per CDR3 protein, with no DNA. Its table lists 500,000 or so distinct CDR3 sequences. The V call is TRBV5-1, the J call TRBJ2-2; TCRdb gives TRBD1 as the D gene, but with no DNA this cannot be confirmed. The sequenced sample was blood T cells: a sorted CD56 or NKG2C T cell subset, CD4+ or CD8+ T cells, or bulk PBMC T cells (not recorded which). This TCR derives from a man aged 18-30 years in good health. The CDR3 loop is CASSPPLAGDTGELFF.